The count of the clone carrying this TCR beta chain is one. What it binds is unknown. The sample originates from a study of OX40 agonist ivuxolimab in advanced cancers. The wider study: In this cohort, patients received ivuxolimab, an agonistic anti-OX40 (CD134) antibody. Study results and caveats: With doses of 0.1-3.0 mg/kg, partial responders showed among the lowest clonal expansion.

Sequencing used immunoSEQ multiplex PCR; TCRdb keeps in-frame clones, though not all of them. The sample carries around 40,000 clones, less than 85% recorded once. The germline V gene encodes CDR1 MDHEN and CDR2 SYDVKM. V shed 6 bases and J shed 0 bases, with 11 bases lying between them. This CDR3 spans 14 amino acids. The clonotype originates from an adult with an advanced solid tumor such as melanoma, head and neck, liver or kidney cancer. The sequencing here drew on CD4+ or CD8+ T cells sorted from blood, taken in a trial of the OX40 agonist ivuxolimab. The chain links TRBV28 to TRBJ1-1, with D unclear. The CDR3 bases are TGTGCCAGCAGACCAACAGTCATGAACACTGAAGCTTTCTTT. This codes for CASRPTVMNTEAFF.